This T cell receptor beta chain derives from a study of shared clonotypes between healthy human individuals. Notes on the study in general: Relative to memory subsets, naive subsets generally showed larger estimated richness.

This table comes from immunoSEQ multiplex PCR, and its TCRdb copy is limited to in-frame clones, with some not included. The repertoire includes over 2 million clones, about 95% of them detected once, and 0.85% to 1.3% sits in the top ten. Concerning this clone itself: Its antigen is not identified. One junction end disagrees with the germline gene, perhaps due to a read error.

CDR1 and CDR2 (germline): SSHAT, FNYEAQ (reference sequence). The CDR3 is 15 amino acids. Naive CD8 cells were CD45RO-negative, positively selected for CCR7, excluding terminally differentiated effector memory CD45RA+ cells. V usage is TRBV7-7 and J usage is TRBJ2-5; TRBD2 agrees at 7 bases. Sequenced input: naive CD8+ T cells sorted from blood. The receptor's source is a man between 18 and 35 years old in good health. The CDR3 nucleotides are TGTGCTAGCAGCTTAGAGCCTGGGAGGGGTGAGACCCAGTACTTC. This translates into CASSLEPGRGETQYF.